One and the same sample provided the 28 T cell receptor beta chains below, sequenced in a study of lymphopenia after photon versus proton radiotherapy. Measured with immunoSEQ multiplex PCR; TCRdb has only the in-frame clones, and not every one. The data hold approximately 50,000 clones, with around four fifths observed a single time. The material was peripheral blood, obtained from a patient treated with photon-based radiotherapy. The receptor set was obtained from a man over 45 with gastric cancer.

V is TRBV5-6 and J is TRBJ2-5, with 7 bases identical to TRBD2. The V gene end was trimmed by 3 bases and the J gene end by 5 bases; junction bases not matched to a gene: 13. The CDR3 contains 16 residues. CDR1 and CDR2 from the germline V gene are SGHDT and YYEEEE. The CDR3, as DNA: TGTGCCAGCAGCTGGTCACCAGGGAGGGAGCGGGAGACCCAGTACTTC. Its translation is CASSWSPGRERETQYF.

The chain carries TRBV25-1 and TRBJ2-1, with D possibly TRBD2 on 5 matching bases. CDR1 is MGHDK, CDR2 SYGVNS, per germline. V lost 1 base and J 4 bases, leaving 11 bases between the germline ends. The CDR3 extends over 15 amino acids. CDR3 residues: CASSEFSGPYNEQFF. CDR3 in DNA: TGTGCCAGCAGTGAATTCAGCGGTCCTTACAATGAGCAGTTCTTC.

The CDR3 here is CASSPTTSGRSDTQYF. The CDR3 bases are TGTGCCAGCAGCCCAACGACTAGCGGGAGGTCAGATACGCAGTATTTT. The chain joins TRBV7-9 to TRBJ2-3; 13 bases line up with TRBD2. In germline, CDR1 is SEHNR, CDR2 FQNEAQ (reference sequence). This CDR3 contains 16 residues. Trimming at V came to 5 bases and at J to 4 bases, leaving 6 bases not matched to a gene.

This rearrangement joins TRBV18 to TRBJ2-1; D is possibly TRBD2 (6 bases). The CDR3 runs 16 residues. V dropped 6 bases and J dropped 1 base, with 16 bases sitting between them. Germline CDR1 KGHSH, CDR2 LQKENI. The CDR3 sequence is CASSLGAGLSYNEQFF. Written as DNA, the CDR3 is TGTGCCAGCTCGCTGGGTGCGGGATTATCCTACAATGAGCAGTTCTTC. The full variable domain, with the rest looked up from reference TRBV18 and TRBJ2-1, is NAGVMQNPRHLVRRRGQEARLRCSPMKGHSHVYWYRQLPEEGLKFMVYLQKENIIDESGMPKERFSAEFPKEGPSILRIQQVVRGDSAAYFCASSLGAGLSYNEQFFGPGTRLTVL.

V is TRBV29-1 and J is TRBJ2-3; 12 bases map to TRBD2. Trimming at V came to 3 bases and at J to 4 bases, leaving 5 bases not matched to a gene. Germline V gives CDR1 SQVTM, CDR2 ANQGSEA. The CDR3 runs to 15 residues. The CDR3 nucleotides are TGCAGCGTTGAGGGGTCTAGCGGGAGGGCAGATACGCAGTATTTT. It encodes CSVEGSSGRADTQYF.

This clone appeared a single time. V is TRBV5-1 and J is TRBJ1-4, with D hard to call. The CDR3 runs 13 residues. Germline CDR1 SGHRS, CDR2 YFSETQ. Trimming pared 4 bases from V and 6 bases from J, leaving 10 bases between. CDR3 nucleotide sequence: TGCGCCAGCAGCGAGAATCTCGATGAAAAACTGTTTTTT. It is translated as CASSENLDEKLFF.

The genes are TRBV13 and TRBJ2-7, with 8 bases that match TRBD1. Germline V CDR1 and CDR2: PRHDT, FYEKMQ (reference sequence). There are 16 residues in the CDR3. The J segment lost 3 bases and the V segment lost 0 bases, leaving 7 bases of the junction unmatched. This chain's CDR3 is CASSLGRTGPIYEQYF. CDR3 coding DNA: TGTGCCAGCAGCTTAGGTAGGACAGGGCCTATCTACGAGCAGTACTTC.

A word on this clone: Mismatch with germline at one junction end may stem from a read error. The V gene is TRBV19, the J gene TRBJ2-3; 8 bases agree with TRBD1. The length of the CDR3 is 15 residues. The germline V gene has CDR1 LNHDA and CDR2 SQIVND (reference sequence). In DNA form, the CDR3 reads TGTGCCAGTAGTCCAACCCCGAAGACAGGGGTGTGGAGGAATTTT. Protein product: CASSPTPKTGVWRNF.

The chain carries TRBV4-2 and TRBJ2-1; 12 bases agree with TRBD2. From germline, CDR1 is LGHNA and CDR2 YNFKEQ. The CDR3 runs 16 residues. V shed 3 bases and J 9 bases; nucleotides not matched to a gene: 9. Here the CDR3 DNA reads TGTGCCAGCAGCCAGACCCTAGCGGGAGGGCCAAGTGAGCAGTTCTTC. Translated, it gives CASSQTLAGGPSEQFF.

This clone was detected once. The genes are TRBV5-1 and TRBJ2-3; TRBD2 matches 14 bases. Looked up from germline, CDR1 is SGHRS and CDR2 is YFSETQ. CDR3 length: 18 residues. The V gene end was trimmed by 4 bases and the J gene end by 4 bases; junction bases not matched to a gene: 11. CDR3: CASSNPGLAGVGADTQYF. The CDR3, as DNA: TGCGCCAGCAGCAATCCGGGACTAGCGGGAGTCGGCGCAGATACGCAGTATTTT. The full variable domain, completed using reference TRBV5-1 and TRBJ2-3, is KAGVTQTPRYLIKTRGQQVTLSCSPISGHRSVSWYQQTPGQGLQFLFEYFSETQRNKGNFPGRFSGRQFSNSRSEMNVSTLELGDSALYLCASSNPGLAGVGADTQYFGPGTRLTVL.

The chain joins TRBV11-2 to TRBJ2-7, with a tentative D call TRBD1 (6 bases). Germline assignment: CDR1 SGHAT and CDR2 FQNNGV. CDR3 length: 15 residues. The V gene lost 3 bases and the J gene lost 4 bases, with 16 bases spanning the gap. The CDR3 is CASSFGTTDSYEQYF. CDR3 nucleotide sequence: TGTGCCAGCAGCTTCGGGACAACCGACAGTTACGAGCAGTACTTC.

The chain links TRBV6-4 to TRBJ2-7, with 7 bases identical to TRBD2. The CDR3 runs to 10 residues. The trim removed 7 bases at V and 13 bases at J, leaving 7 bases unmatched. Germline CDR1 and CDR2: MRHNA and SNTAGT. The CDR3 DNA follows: TGTGCCAGCACGGGGGAGGGGTTTTACTTC. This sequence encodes CASTGEGFYF.

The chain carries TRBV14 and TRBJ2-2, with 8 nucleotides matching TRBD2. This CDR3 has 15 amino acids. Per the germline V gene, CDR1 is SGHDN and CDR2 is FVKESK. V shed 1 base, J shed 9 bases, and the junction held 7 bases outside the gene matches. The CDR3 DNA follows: TGTGCCAGCAGCCAAGGGGGACTAGGCCGTAGGGAGCTGTTTTTT. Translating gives CASSQGGLGRRELFF.

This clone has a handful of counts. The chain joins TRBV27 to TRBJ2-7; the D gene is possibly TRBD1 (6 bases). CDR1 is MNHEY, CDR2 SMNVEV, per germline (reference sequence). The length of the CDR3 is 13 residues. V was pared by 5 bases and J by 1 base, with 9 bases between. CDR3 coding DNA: TGTGCCAGCAGTGCGGACAGATCCTACGAGCAGTACTTC. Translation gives CASSADRSYEQYF.

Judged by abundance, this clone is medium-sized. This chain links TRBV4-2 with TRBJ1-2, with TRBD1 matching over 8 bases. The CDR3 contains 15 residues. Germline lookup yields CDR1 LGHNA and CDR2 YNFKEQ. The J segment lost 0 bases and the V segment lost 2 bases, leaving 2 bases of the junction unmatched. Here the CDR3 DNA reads TGTGCCAGCAGCCAAACAGGGGGGGCTAACTATGGCTACACCTTC. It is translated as CASSQTGGANYGYTF.

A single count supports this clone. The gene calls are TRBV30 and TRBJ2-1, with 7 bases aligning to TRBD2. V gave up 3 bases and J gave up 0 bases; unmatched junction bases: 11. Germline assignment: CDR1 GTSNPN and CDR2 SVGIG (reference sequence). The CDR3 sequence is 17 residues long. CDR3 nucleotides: TGTGCCTGGAGAAAGGCGGGAGTGTCTACCTCCTACAATGAGCAGTTCTTC. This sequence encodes CAWRKAGVSTSYNEQFF.

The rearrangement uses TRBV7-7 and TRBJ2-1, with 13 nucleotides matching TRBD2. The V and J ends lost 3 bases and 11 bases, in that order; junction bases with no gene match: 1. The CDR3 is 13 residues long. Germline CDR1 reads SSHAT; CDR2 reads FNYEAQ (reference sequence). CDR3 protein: CASSLGLAGQQFF. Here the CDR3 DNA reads TGTGCCAGCAGCTTGGGACTAGCGGGACAGCAGTTCTTC.

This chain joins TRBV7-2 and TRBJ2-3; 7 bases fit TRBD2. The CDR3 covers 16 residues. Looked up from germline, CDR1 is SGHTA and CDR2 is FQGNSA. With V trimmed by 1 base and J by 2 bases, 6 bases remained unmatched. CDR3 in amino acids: CASSLVSGGPTDTQYF. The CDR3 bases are TGTGCCAGCAGCTTAGTGTCGGGAGGACCCACAGATACGCAGTATTTT. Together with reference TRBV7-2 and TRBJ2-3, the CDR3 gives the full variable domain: GAGVSQSPSNKVTEKGKDVELRCDPISGHTALYWYRQSLGQGLEFLIYFQGNSAPDKSGLPSDRFSAERTGGSVSTLTIQRTQQEDSAVYLCASSLVSGGPTDTQYFGPGTRLTVL.

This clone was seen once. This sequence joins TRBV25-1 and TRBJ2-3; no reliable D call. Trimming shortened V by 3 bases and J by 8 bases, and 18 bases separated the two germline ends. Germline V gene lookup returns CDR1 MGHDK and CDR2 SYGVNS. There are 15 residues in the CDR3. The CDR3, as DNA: TGTGCCAGCAGTGATTCCGCCGCCCAGACGGGTACGCAGTATTTT. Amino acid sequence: CASSDSAAQTGTQYF.

As DNA, the CDR3 is TGTGCCAGCAGCCCGGGATGGGCAGACAGAACTGAAGCTTTCTTT. Translation gives CASSPGWADRTEAFF. The chain joins TRBV5-4 to TRBJ1-1; maybe TRBD1 (5 bases). Germline V gives CDR1 SGHNT, CDR2 YYREEE (reference sequence). Trimming removed 4 bases from V and 5 bases from J, with 18 bases in between. CDR3 length: 15 amino acids.

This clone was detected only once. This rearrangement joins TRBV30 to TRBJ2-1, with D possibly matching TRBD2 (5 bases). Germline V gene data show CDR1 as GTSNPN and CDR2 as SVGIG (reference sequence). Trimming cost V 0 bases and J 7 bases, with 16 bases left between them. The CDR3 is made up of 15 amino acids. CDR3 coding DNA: TGTGCCTGGAGTGTACGGCGGGCGTTGGGGAATGAGCAGTTCTTC. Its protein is CAWSVRRALGNEQFF.

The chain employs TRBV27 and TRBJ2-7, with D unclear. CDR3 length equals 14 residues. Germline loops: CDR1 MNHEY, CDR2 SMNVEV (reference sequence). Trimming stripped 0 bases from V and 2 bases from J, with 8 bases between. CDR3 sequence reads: CASSLSVRTYEQYF. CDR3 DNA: TGTGCCAGCAGTTTATCCGTAAGAACCTACGAGCAGTACTTC.

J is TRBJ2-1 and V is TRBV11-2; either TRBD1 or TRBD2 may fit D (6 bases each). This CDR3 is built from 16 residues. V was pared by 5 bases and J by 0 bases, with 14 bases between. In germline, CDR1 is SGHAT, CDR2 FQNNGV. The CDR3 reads CASSGGTYASYNEQFF. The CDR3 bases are TGTGCCAGCAGCGGGGGGACATACGCCTCCTACAATGAGCAGTTCTTC. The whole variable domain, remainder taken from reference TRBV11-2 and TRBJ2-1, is EAGVAQSPRYKIIEKRQSVAFWCNPISGHATLYWYQQILGQGPKLLIQFQNNGVVDDSQLPKDRFSAERLKGVDSTLKIQPAKLEDSAVYLCASSGGTYASYNEQFFGPGTRLTVL.

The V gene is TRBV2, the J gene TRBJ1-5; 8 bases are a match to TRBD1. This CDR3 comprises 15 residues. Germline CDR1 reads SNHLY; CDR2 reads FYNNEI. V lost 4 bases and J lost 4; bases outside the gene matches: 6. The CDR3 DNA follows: TGTGCCAGCAGTGTGGGAGGACAGGGAAATCAGCCCCAGCATTTT. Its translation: CASSVGGQGNQPQHF.

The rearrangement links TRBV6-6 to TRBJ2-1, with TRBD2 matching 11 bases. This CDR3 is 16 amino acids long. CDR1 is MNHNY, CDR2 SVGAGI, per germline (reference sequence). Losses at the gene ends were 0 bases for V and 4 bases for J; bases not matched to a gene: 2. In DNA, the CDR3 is TGTGCCAGCAGTTACTCTGGGACTAGCGGATACAATGAGCAGTTCTTC. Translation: CASSYSGTSGYNEQFF.

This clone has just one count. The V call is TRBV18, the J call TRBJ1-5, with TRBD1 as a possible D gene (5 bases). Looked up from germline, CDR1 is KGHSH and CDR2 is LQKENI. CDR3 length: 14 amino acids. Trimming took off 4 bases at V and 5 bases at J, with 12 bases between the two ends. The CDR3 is CASSLIPRDQPQHF. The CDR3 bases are TGTGCCAGCTCACTAATCCCCAGGGATCAGCCCCAGCATTTT.

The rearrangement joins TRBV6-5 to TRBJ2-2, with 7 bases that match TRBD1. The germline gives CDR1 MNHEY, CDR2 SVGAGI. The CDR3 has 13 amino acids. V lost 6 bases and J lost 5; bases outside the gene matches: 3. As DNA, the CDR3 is TGTGCCAGCAGAACAGGGGAAACCGGGGAGCTGTTTTTT. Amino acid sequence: CASRTGETGELFF.

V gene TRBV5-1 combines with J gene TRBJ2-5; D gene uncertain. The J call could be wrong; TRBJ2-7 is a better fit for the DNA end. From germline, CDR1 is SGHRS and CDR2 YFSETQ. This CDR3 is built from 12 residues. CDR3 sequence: CASSPNEHEQYF. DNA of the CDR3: TGCGCCAGCAGCCCAAATGAGCACGAGCAGTACTTC.